Listed below are T cell receptor beta chains from one sample, sequenced in a study of CD8 T cells in Susac syndrome. Via MiXCR, TCRdb re-called the immunoSEQ multiplex PCR reads, giving one row per CDR3 protein. This repertoire shows some 130,000 distinct CDR3 sequences, 95% found once; its top ten account for roughly 0.17%. Input material: CD8+ T cells from PBMCs. The receptors shown here come from a human donor with Susac syndrome. CDR3s include the opening cysteine and the closing phenylalanine or tryptophan. A D gene is named only where the DNA matches it firmly. The size field is filled for only some rows; it gives once, few, many or a size class.

TRBD2 TRBJ2-1 - TRBV11-2 CASSSGLAGGAENEQFF TGTGCCAGCAGCTCGGGACTAGCGGGAGGGGCGGAGAATGAGCAGTTCTTC
- TRBJ1-1 once TRBV19 CASSAAGRAFF TGTGCCAGTAGTGCCGCAGGGAGAGCTTTCTTT
- TRBJ1-1 - TRBV6-5 CASRAQGWDTEAFF TGTGCCAGCAGGGCACAGGGATGGGACACTGAAGCTTTCTTT
- TRBJ2-2 - TRBV5-4 CASSSTGQAAYTGELFF TGTGCCAGCAGCTCCACAGGCCAGGCAGCCTACACCGGGGAGCTGTTTTTT
TRBD1 TRBJ1-2 once TRBV27 CASSPLDRAGYTF TGTGCCAGCAGTCCCCTAGACAGGGCTGGCTACACCTTC
- TRBJ2-7 once TRBV27 CASSPDYPSYEQYF TGTGCCAGCAGTCCGGACTATCCCTCCTACGAGCAGTACTTC
TRBD2 TRBJ2-3 - TRBV27 CASSLWASGSTDTQYF TGTGCCAGCAGTTTATGGGCTAGCGGGAGCACAGATACGCAGTATTTT
TRBD1 TRBJ2-2 - TRBV5-4 CASSSRDRPLSNTGELFF TGTGCCAGCAGCTCCCGGGACAGGCCACTGTCGAACACCGGGGAGCTGTTTTTT
- TRBJ1-4 once TRBV5-1 CASSPGDLPTDEKLFF TGCGCCAGCAGCCCGGGGGATCTCCCTACGGATGAAAAACTGTTTTTT
- TRBJ1-1 - TRBV20-1 CSASWNTEAFF TGCAGTGCTAGCTGGAACACTGAAGCTTTCTTT
TRBD2 TRBJ2-5 - TRBV4-1 CASSTRTSGEPQETQYF TGCGCCAGCAGCACCCGGACTAGCGGGGAACCACAAGAGACCCAGTACTTC
TRBD1 TRBJ1-1 - TRBV5-1 CASSLGQGLGEAFF TGCGCCAGCAGCTTGGGACAGGGACTGGGTGAAGCTTTCTTT
TRBD2 TRBJ2-1 - TRBV7-7 CASSGTSFGEQFF TGTGCTAGCAGCGGGACTAGCTTCGGTGAGCAGTTCTTC
- TRBJ2-2 - TRBV12-3/TRBV12-4 CASRYTGELFF TGTGCCAGCAGGTACACCGGGGAGCTGTTTTTT
- TRBJ2-1 - TRBV12-3/TRBV12-4 CATLRRDSLGEQFF TGTGCCACCCTGCGCCGGGACTCCCTTGGGGAGCAGTTCTTC
TRBD1 TRBJ2-1 - TRBV27 CASSLTTGGDEQFF TGTGCCAGCAGTTTGACAACAGGGGGCGATGAGCAGTTCTTC
- TRBJ1-1 - TRBV29-1 CSVVGQQGRAPTEAFF TGCAGCGTTGTGGGTCAACAGGGACGCGCACCCACTGAAGCTTTCTTT
- TRBJ2-3 few TRBV3-1 CASSQGLGTDTQYF TGTGCCAGCAGCCAAGGACTGGGCACAGATACGCAGTATTTT
- TRBJ1-3 - TRBV18 CASSPPATFSGNTIYF TGTGCCAGCTCACCACCCGCGACCTTCTCTGGAAACACCATATATTTT
- TRBJ2-2 - TRBV14 CASSQDFGVGWAGELFF TGTGCCAGCAGCCAAGATTTTGGGGTCGGTTGGGCCGGGGAGCTGTTTTTT
- TRBJ2-7 - TRBV7-3 CASSLVGESDEQYF TGTGCCAGCAGCCTGGTAGGGGAGTCCGACGAGCAGTACTTC
TRBD2 TRBJ2-3 - TRBV11-3 CASSPEAGGTDTQYF TGTGCCAGCAGTCCCGAAGCGGGAGGAACAGATACGCAGTATTTT
- TRBJ1-5 - TRBV12-3/TRBV12-4 CASSPPTGAKGGQPQHF TGTGCCAGCAGCCCCCCCACGGGGGCAAAAGGAGGTCAGCCCCAGCATTTT
- TRBJ2-3 - TRBV25-1 CASSEFFPGGSTDTQYF TGTGCCAGCAGTGAATTTTTCCCAGGGGGGAGCACAGATACGCAGTATTTT
- TRBJ2-5 - TRBV29-1 CSVERQGSQYQETQYF TGCAGCGTTGAACGGCAGGGCAGTCAGTACCAAGAGACCCAGTACTTC
TRBD1 TRBJ2-7 - TRBV9 CASSGQGADEQYF TGTGCCAGCAGCGGACAGGGGGCTGACGAGCAGTACTTC
- TRBJ2-7 - TRBV28 CASSLPTEGPYEQYF TGTGCCAGCAGTTTACCCACAGAAGGCCCCTACGAGCAGTACTTC
- TRBJ2-1 - TRBV9 CASNEGDGTYNEQFF TGTGCCAGCAACGAGGGGGACGGGACCTACAATGAGCAGTTCTTC
TRBD1 TRBJ1-2 - TRBV6-5 CASSYSTGGNYGYTF TGTGCCAGCAGTTACTCGACAGGGGGCAACTATGGCTACACCTTC
- TRBJ1-5 - TRBV12-3/TRBV12-4 CASSLQTNQPQHF TGTGCCAGCAGTTTACAGACTAATCAGCCCCAGCATTTT
TRBD1 TRBJ1-5 - TRBV3-1 CASRISKKESRDRGHHSNQPQHF TGTGCCAGCAGGATTTCGAAAAAAGAGAGCCGGGACAGGGGGCACCATAGCAATCAGCCCCAGCATTTT
- TRBJ2-7 - TRBV28 CASRGTDRPYEQYF TGTGCCAGCAGGGGGACCGACAGGCCCTACGAGCAGTACTTC
- TRBJ2-1 - TRBV5-6 CASSTMNEQFF TGTGCCAGCAGCACAATGAATGAGCAGTTCTTC
TRBD1 TRBJ2-5 - TRBV20-1 CSATTGGKLGWETQYF TGCAGTGCCACAACAGGGGGCAAGCTAGGGTGGGAGACCCAGTACTTC
- TRBJ2-5 - TRBV7-6 CASSLREETQYF TGTGCCAGCAGCTTAAGGGAAGAGACCCAGTACTTC
TRBD2 TRBJ2-3 - TRBV3-1 CASSHLAGGVDTQYF TGTGCCAGCAGCCATCTAGCGGGAGGTGTTGATACGCAGTATTTT
TRBD2 TRBJ2-7 - TRBV28 CASSPAGGVGQYF TGTGCCAGCAGTCCGGCGGGAGGGGTAGGGCAGTACTTC
- TRBJ1-5 - TRBV4-1 CASSETTGLSQPQHF TGCGCCAGCAGCGAGACCACAGGGCTCAGTCAGCCCCAGCATTTT
- TRBJ2-5 - TRBV24-1 CATSDLLDSQETQYF TGTGCCACCAGTGATTTGCTGGACAGCCAAGAGACCCAGTACTTC
TRBD2 TRBJ2-7 - TRBV5-1 CASSLGARREDLGEQYF TGCGCCAGCAGCCTCGGCGCGAGGCGGGAGGATTTAGGGGAGCAGTACTTC
TRBD2 TRBJ2-7 - TRBV20-1 CSARDLFVGGRPHEQYF TGCAGTGCTAGAGATTTGTTTGTGGGCGGGAGGCCCCACGAGCAGTACTTC
- TRBJ2-7 - TRBV2 CASSAPRVSPREQYF TGTGCCAGCTCCGCCCCCCGGGTGTCCCCTCGGGAGCAGTACTTC
- TRBJ2-7 - TRBV5-1 CASSPGSIYEQYF TGCGCCAGCAGCCCCGGGTCCATCTACGAGCAGTACTTC
TRBD2 TRBJ2-7 - TRBV6-5 CASSYGVAGSYEQYF TGTGCCAGCAGTTACGGGGTAGCGGGGTCCTACGAGCAGTACTTC
- TRBJ1-2 - TRBV28 CASSRSITQTYGYTF TGTGCCAGCAGCCGGTCGATTACACAGACCTATGGCTACACCTTC
- TRBJ2-5 - TRBV7-7 CASSLVLARTQYF TGTGCTAGCAGCTTAGTATTAGCAAGGACCCAGTACTTC
- TRBJ2-4 - TRBV15 CATLDRLAKNIQYF TGTGCCACCCTGGACAGACTAGCCAAAAACATTCAGTACTTC
- TRBJ2-5 - TRBV30 CAWSRKYGGDQETQYF TGTGCCTGGAGTCGCAAATACGGGGGTGACCAAGAGACCCAGTACTTC
- TRBJ2-1 - TRBV6-1 CASSKEGAVSSYNEQFF TGTGCCAGCAGCAAGGAGGGAGCGGTAAGCTCCTACAATGAGCAGTTCTTC
TRBD1 TRBJ2-2 - TRBV27 CASSLGQGIIPNTGELFF TGTGCCAGCAGTTTGGGACAGGGGATAATCCCGAACACCGGGGAGCTGTTTTTT
- TRBJ2-1 - TRBV20-1 CSADKLTYNEQFF TGCAGTGCTGATAAGCTAACCTACAATGAGCAGTTCTTC
- TRBJ2-1 - TRBV7-8 CASSLAEYEQFF TGTGCCAGCAGCTTAGCGGAATACGAGCAGTTCTTC
- TRBJ2-7 - TRBV7-9 CASSRGRVEEQYF TGTGCCAGCAGCCGGGGCAGGGTGGAAGAGCAGTACTTC
TRBD2 TRBJ2-1 - TRBV7-6 CASSLLAGGFGEQFF TGTGCCAGCAGCTTACTAGCGGGAGGATTCGGTGAGCAGTTCTTC